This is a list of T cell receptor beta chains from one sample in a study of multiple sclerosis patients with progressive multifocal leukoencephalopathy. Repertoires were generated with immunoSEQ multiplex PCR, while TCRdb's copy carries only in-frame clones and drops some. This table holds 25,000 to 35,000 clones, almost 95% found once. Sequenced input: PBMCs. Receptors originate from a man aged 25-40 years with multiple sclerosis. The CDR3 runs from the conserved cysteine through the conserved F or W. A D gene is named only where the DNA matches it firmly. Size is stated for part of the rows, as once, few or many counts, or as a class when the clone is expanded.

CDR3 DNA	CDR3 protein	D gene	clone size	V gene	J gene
TGTGCCAGCAGCTCCCCAGAGCGGGCTTACAATGAGCAGTTCTTC	CASSSPERAYNEQFF	NA	NA	TRBV5-4	TRBJ2-1
TGTGCCATCGGTCCAGGGGACAGGGGATCGGTGGATGAGCAGTTCTTC	CAIGPGDRGSVDEQFF	TRBD1	NA	TRBV10-3	TRBJ2-1
TGTGCCTGGGGACAGCCCCTAGGGGAGCAGTTCTTC	CAWGQPLGEQFF	NA	NA	TRBV30	TRBJ2-1
TGTGCCAGCAGCCCGAACGTCCGCTCCTACAATGAGCAGTTCTTC	CASSPNVRSYNEQFF	NA	NA	TRBV11-2	TRBJ2-1
TGTGCCAGCAGCTTATCACTCCCGGGGACTATAGGGAGGGGCGATGAGCAGTTCTTC	CASSLSLPGTIGRGDEQFF	TRBD2	NA	TRBV7-6	TRBJ2-1
TGTGCCAGCAGTTTACGGGTGGCAGTGGGTGACGAGCAGTACTTC	CASSLRVAVGDEQYF	NA	NA	TRBV27	TRBJ2-7
TGTGCCAGCAGCTTAACAGGGGGGACGGTGAACACTGAAGCTTTCTTT	CASSLTGGTVNTEAFF	NA	NA	TRBV7-3	TRBJ1-1
TGTGCCACCTCACCCCAGGGGGGTTACGGGGAGCTGTTTTTT	CATSPQGGYGELFF	NA	NA	TRBV2	TRBJ2-2
TGTGCCAGCAGCTCCAAAGATCCTGGGGCCAACGTCCTGACTTTC	CASSSKDPGANVLTF	NA	NA	TRBV5-4	TRBJ2-6
TGTGCCAGCAGTTTCTCTGCGTCTGGAAACACCATATATTTT	CASSFSASGNTIYF	NA	few	TRBV6-6	TRBJ1-3
TGTGCCAGCAGCTTAGGAATGGGCCCGTCCAACGAGCAGTACTTC	CASSLGMGPSNEQYF	NA	medium-sized	TRBV7-9	TRBJ2-7
TGTGCCAGCACTGTTCTAGGGGGAAACACCATATATTTT	CASTVLGGNTIYF	NA	NA	TRBV6-5	TRBJ1-3
TGTGCTAGTGGTTCCCCTGGGTGGAACTATGGCTACACCTTC	CASGSPGWNYGYTF	NA	NA	TRBV12-5	TRBJ1-2
TGTGCCAGCAGTTACTCGGTTAGGCGCCAAGAGACCCAGTACTTC	CASSYSVRRQETQYF	NA	NA	TRBV6-5	TRBJ2-5
TGTGCCAGCAGCGAGTCAGGGCGAGGCACTGAAGCTTTCTTT	CASSESGRGTEAFF	NA	NA	TRBV11-3	TRBJ1-1
TGTGCCAGCAGCACCCCCCCGGGGAATGAGCAGTTCTTC	CASSTPPGNEQFF	NA	few	TRBV6-5	TRBJ2-1
TGTGCCAGTAGTCCAATACCTCAAGAGACCCAGTACTTC	CASSPIPQETQYF	NA	NA	TRBV19	TRBJ2-5
TGCGCCAGCAGCCAAGAGGGACTAGCGGGACTAGATACGCAGTATTTT	CASSQEGLAGLDTQYF	TRBD2	NA	TRBV5-1	TRBJ2-3
TGTGCCACGAGGGAGACTAGCGGGAGTAATGAGCAGTTCTTC	CATRETSGSNEQFF	TRBD2	once	TRBV10-3	TRBJ2-1
TGTGCCAGCTCACCACTGGGGACCCAAGAGACCCAGTACTTC	CASSPLGTQETQYF	NA	once	TRBV18	TRBJ2-5
TGTGCCAGTAGTATGACGGGACAGGGGGGCCATCAGCCCCAGCATTTT	CASSMTGQGGHQPQHF	TRBD1	once	TRBV19	TRBJ1-5
TGTGCCAGCAGCCAAGGATCCCCACGGGGCCTCTCCTACGAGCAGTACTTC	CASSQGSPRGLSYEQYF	NA	NA	TRBV4-2	TRBJ2-7
TGTGCCAGTCATGAGGGGGGAACTGAAGCTTTCTTT	CASHEGGTEAFF	NA	NA	TRBV6-1	TRBJ1-1
TGTGCCAGCAGCTTAGAAGGGGGCGCGGAGACCCAGTACTTC	CASSLEGGAETQYF	TRBD1	NA	TRBV7-9	TRBJ2-5
TGCGCCAGCAGCCAAGATCCGCCCCAGCGTCTGAATGAGCAGTTCTTC	CASSQDPPQRLNEQFF	NA	NA	TRBV4-3	TRBJ2-1
TGCGCCAGCAGCCAAGGGTCCAGGGCAATTTACAATGAGCAGTTCTTC	CASSQGSRAIYNEQFF	NA	NA	TRBV4-3	TRBJ2-1
TGCGCCAGCAGGAAGGGGACTCAGGGAGGGGATGGCTACACCTTC	CASRKGTQGGDGYTF	NA	NA	TRBV5-1	TRBJ1-2
TGTGCCAGCAGCTTAGCCTTTTATGGACAGGATGGCTACACCTTC	CASSLAFYGQDGYTF	TRBD1	NA	TRBV7-8	TRBJ1-2
TGTGCCAGCAGCGTAGAGAGGGGTGGGGAAAAACTGTTTTTT	CASSVERGGEKLFF	NA	NA	TRBV9	TRBJ1-4
TGTGCCAGCAGCTTGGGTCTAAGGGGGACAGATACGCAGTATTTT	CASSLGLRGTDTQYF	NA	NA	TRBV5-4	TRBJ2-3
TGTGCCAGCACCCCGGAGCGTTTCAGTGGCTACACCTTC	CASTPERFSGYTF	NA	NA	TRBV7-2	TRBJ1-2
TGTGCCAGCAGCTTTAGGGACTCTACCTACAATGAGCAGTTCTTC	CASSFRDSTYNEQFF	NA	NA	TRBV7-6	TRBJ2-1
TGCGCCAGCAGCCACACTACTTACGGAAACACCATATATTTT	CASSHTTYGNTIYF	NA	NA	TRBV10-1	TRBJ1-3
TGTGCCGGTAGTATAGGGACGGGGAGTGCCTATGGCTACACCTTC	CAGSIGTGSAYGYTF	NA	NA	TRBV19	TRBJ1-2
TGTGCTAGTGGTTTGGACACCGTAGGCTACTTC	CASGLDTVGYF	NA	NA	TRBV12-5	TRBJ2-5